One sample yielded the 2 T cell receptor beta chains listed below, sequenced in a study of T cell responses to AZD1222 COVID-19 vaccine (dated by TCRdb to 2020 to 2023). Library prep was done by the immunoSEQ multiplex PCR assay. TCRdb carries this immuneACCESS record with in-frame sequences only. Its versions omit some clonotypes, under half of them owing to an unresolved V gene in the studies checked, with the rest unexplained. Counted in this sample were some 130,000 clones; 93% of them appeared once. The ten largest clones take up around 3.3% of the sample. The time point label on this specimen signifies: baseline before first vaccination. The source was peripheral blood, collected on day 0 of AZD1222 vaccination. These receptors originate from an adult in good health.

J is TRBJ1-5 and V is TRBV28; D is undetermined. The CDR3 length is 16 residues. Deletions cut 6 bases from V and 1 base from J, with 16 bases between. The V gene's germline CDR1 is MDHEN and CDR2 SYDVKM. Here the CDR3 DNA reads TGTGCCAGCAGCGCAGGCTATTGGAAGAGCAATCAGCCCCAGCATTTT. This codes for CASSAGYWKSNQPQHF.

The V gene is TRBV13, the J gene TRBJ1-6; TRBD1 agrees at 9 bases. Unmatched junction bases numbered 5, after V lost 4 bases and J lost 10 bases. This CDR3 has 14 amino acids. The germline V gene encodes CDR1 PRHDT and CDR2 FYEKMQ (reference sequence). CDR3 sequence: CASSSGQGHSPLHF. The CDR3 DNA reads TGTGCCAGCAGCTCTGGACAGGGGCACTCACCCCTCCACTTT.